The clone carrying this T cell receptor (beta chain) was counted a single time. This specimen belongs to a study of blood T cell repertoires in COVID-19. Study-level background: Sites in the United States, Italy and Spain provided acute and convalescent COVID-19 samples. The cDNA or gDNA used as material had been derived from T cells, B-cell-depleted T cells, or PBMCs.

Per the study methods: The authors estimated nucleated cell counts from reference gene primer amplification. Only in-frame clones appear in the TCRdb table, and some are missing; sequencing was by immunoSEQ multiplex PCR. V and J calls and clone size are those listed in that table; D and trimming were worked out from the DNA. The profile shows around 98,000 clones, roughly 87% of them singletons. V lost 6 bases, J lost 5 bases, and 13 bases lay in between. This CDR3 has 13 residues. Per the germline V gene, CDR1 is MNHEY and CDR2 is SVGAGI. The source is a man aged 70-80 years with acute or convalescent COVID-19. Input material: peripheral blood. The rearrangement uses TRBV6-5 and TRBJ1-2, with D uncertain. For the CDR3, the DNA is TGTGCCAGCAGGACCAGACAAGAATATGGCTACACCTTC. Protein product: CASRTRQEYGYTF.